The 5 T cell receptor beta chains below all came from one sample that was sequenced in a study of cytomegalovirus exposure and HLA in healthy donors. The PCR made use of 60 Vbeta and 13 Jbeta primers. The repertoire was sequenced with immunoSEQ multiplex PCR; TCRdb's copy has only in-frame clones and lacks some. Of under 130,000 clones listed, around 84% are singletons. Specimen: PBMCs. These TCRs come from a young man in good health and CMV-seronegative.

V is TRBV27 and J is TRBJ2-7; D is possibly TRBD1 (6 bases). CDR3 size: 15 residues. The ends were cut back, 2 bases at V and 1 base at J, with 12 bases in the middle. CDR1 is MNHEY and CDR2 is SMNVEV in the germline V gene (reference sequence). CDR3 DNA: TGTGCCAGCAGTTTAACAGGGCAACGGTCCTACGAGCAGTACTTC. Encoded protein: CASSLTGQRSYEQYF.

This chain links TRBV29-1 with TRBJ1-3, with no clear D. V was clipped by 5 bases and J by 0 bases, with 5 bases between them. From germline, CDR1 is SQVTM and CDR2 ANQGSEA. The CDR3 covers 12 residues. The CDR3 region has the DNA TGCAGCGTTCGGGACTCTGGAAACACCATATATTTT. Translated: CSVRDSGNTIYF.

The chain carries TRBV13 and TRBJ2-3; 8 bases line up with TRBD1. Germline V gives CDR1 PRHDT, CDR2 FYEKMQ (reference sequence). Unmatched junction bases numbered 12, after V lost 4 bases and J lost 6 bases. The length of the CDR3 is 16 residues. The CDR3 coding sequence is TGTGCCAGCAGCTCCGGAGGGACAGGCAACTCGGATACGCAGTATTTT. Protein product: CASSSGGTGNSDTQYF.

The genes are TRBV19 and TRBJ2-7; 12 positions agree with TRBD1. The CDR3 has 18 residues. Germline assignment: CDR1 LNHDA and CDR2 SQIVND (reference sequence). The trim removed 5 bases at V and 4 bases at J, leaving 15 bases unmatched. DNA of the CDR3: TGTGCCAGTAGTTCCACCGGGACAGGGGGCCCTGGATGGTACGAGCAGTACTTC. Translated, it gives CASSSTGTGGPGWYEQYF.

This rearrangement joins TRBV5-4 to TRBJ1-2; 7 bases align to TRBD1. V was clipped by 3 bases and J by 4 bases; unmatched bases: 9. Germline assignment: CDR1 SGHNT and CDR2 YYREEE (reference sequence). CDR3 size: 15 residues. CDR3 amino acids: CASSSRDRAIYGYTF. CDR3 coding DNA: TGTGCCAGCAGCTCACGTGACAGGGCGATCTATGGCTACACCTTC.